This T cell receptor beta chain was captured by sequencing in a study of cytotoxic CD8 clonotypes in ibrutinib-treated CLL. Libraries were prepared by immunoSEQ multiplex PCR; TCRdb keeps only in-frame clonotypes and omits some of them. The repertoire holds 100,000 to 150,000 clones, with approximately 85% as singletons. This clone has a handful of counts. This CDR3 spans 14 amino acids. Germline CDR1 is MNHEY and CDR2 is SMNVEV (reference sequence). Deletions cut 2 bases from V and 6 bases from J, with 8 bases between. The chain employs TRBV27 and TRBJ1-6; D is perhaps TRBD1 (5 bases). The input for sequencing was PBMCs, taken after 24 months of ibrutinib treatment. The sequence was collected from a human donor with chronic lymphocytic leukemia. CDR3 in amino acids: CASSLRQTNSPLHF. The CDR3 DNA sequence: TGTGCCAGCAGTTTACGACAGACTAATTCACCCCTCCACTTT.